Shown below are 21 T cell receptor beta chains from a single sample sequenced in a study of T cells in Graves' hyperthyroidism and ophthalmopathy (dated by TCRdb to between 2017 and 2020). Library generation was performed with multiplex PCR. The sample was run on an Illumina HiSeq 2000. The TCR beta CDR3 regions were amplified from the RNA transcripts. The first round of RT-PCR for the TCR CDR3 was performed with the HTBI primer set and the Qiagen OneStep RT-PCR kit. Using fastp at Q25 and MiXCR, TCRdb reprocessed the public reads and kept productive beta chains. Rows merge per CDR3 protein into single entries with the most common DNA and genes. For this sample the table gives over 650,000 distinct CDR3 sequences, of which 15% to 20% were detected only once. Around 7.7% of the sample lies in the top ten. Material: blood. The receptor source for this set is a man between 18 and 29 years old with Graves' hyperthyroidism.

This clonotype occurred a few times. The chain carries TRBV20-1 and TRBJ2-7; 12 nucleotides line up with TRBD1. J lost 6 bases, V lost 3 bases, and 33 bases had no gene match. The CDR3 is 23 residues long. Germline V CDR1 and CDR2: DFQATT, SNEGSKA (reference sequence). The CDR3 loop is CSASFPVGTGGRLAGTSGVEQYF. For the CDR3, the DNA is TGCAGTGCTAGTTTTCCGGTCGGGACAGGGGGCCGACTAGCGGGTACTAGCGGGGTCGAGCAGTACTTC.

This clonotype was detected many times. The V call is TRBV2, the J call TRBJ1-2; D remains unclear. V dropped 8 bases and J dropped 2 bases, with 15 bases sitting between them. The CDR3 has 14 amino acids. Germline assignment: CDR1 SNHLY and CDR2 FYNNEI. For the CDR3, the DNA is TGTGCCAGCTTCCCCAGAGAGGGAAACTATGGCTACACCTTC. Residues: CASFPREGNYGYTF.

The chain has TRBV28 and TRBJ1-2, with 8 bases aligning to TRBD1. The V gene's germline CDR1 is MDHEN and CDR2 SYDVKM. V was clipped by 1 base and J by 2 bases; unmatched bases: 3. This CDR3 is 15 amino acids long. The CDR3 protein is CASSLSGQENYGYTF. Here the CDR3 DNA reads TGTGCCAGCAGTTTATCGGGACAGGAGAACTATGGCTACACCTTC.

This clonotype occurred once. The gene calls are TRBV7-9 and TRBJ1-2, with D perhaps TRBD1 (5 bases). The V gene's germline CDR1 is SEHNR and CDR2 FQNEAQ (reference sequence). This CDR3 has 16 residues. Deletions cut 4 bases from V and 6 bases from J, with 21 bases between. This chain's CDR3 is CASSSTSSVQGNGYTF. Written as DNA, the CDR3 is TGTGCCAGCAGCTCGACGAGCAGCGTCCAGGGCAATGGCTACACCTTC.

This clonotype has ten or more counts. J is TRBJ2-3 and V is TRBV2; D gene unclear. Trimming removed 3 bases from V and 0 bases from J, with 10 bases in between. The CDR3 covers 15 residues. CDR1 SNHLY and CDR2 FYNNEI come from the germline V gene. CDR3 bases: TGTGCCAGCAGTGATAAGTACAGTAGCACAGATACGCAGTATTTT. Its translation: CASSDKYSSTDTQYF.

V is TRBV7-2 and J is TRBJ1-4; D may be TRBD1 (6 bases). CDR3 length: 15 residues. CDR1 and CDR2 (germline): SGHTA, FQGNSA. V lost 0 bases to trimming and J lost 3 bases, with 8 bases between them. CDR3 amino acids: CASSLAEGANEKLFF. CDR3 DNA: TGTGCCAGCAGCTTAGCAGAGGGGGCTAATGAAAAACTGTTTTTT.

This clonotype has at least ten counts. The chain uses TRBV7-2 and TRBJ1-1; D is unresolved. The germline V and J ends were trimmed by 1 base and 2 bases, with 8 bases remaining between them. The germline CDR1 and CDR2 sequences are SGHTA and FQGNSA. The CDR3 extends over 14 amino acids. The CDR3 coding sequence is TGTGCCAGCAGCTTAGGCGGCAGCAACACTGAAGCTTTCTTT. Translated, it gives CASSLGGSNTEAFF. The full variable domain, completed using reference TRBV7-2 and TRBJ1-1, is GAGVSQSPSNKVTEKGKDVELRCDPISGHTALYWYRQSLGQGLEFLIYFQGNSAPDKSGLPSDRFSAERTGGSVSTLTIQRTQQEDSAVYLCASSLGGSNTEAFFGQGTRLTVV.

This clonotype was found many times. V is TRBV5-6 and J is TRBJ1-2, with D possibly matching TRBD1 (5 bases). Germline CDR1 is SGHDT and CDR2 is YYEEEE. Trimming took off 4 bases at V and 4 bases at J, with 17 bases between the two ends. This CDR3 contains 15 residues. CDR3 nucleotides: TGTGCCAGCAGCGCGGAGATTCGGGACTTCTATGGCTACACCTTC. Translated: CASSAEIRDFYGYTF.

This clonotype was observed a handful of times. J is TRBJ2-7 and V is TRBV2; D might be TRBD1 or TRBD2, each matching 6 bases. The J call is uncertain, as TRBJ2-1 better fits the DNA end. Germline V gives CDR1 SNHLY, CDR2 FYNNEI. CDR3 size: 15 residues. The CDR3 protein is CASSESSGAAYEQFF. In DNA, the CDR3 is TGTGCCAGCAGTGAATCGTCGGGGGCCGCCTACGAGCAGTTCTTC.

This clonotype showed up many times. The chain joins TRBV3-1 to TRBJ1-1; D call uncertain. The CDR3 consists of 12 residues. Trimming cost V 0 bases and J 11 bases, with 10 bases left between them. Germline values: CDR1 LGHDT, CDR2 YNNKEL (reference sequence). Here the CDR3 DNA reads TGTGCCAGCAGCCAAGATGCCGAAACGGCTTTCTTT. Amino acid sequence: CASSQDAETAFF.

This chain links TRBV19 with TRBJ1-5; D perhaps matches TRBD1 (6 bases). The V and J ends lost 3 bases and 0 bases respectively, with 21 bases between them. This CDR3 contains 19 residues. Germline V gene data show CDR1 as LNHDA and CDR2 as SQIVND (reference sequence). CDR3 sequence reads: CASSMNYLGQIYSNQPQHF. The CDR3 DNA sequence: TGTGCCAGTAGTATGAATTATCTAGGACAGATTTATAGCAATCAGCCCCAGCATTTT. Filled out from reference TRBV19 and TRBJ1-5, the complete variable domain reads DGGITQSPKYLFRKEGQNVTLSCEQNLNHDAMYWYRQDPGQGLRLIYYSQIVNDFQKGDIAEGYSVSREKKESFPLTVTSAQKNPTAFYLCASSMNYLGQIYSNQPQHFGDGTRLSIL.

This clonotype showed up just a few times. V usage is TRBV14 and J usage is TRBJ2-7, with TRBD1 identical over 8 bases. V shed 4 bases, J shed 5 bases, and the junction held 7 bases outside the gene matches. The V gene's germline CDR1 is SGHDN and CDR2 FVKESK. This CDR3 spans 14 amino acids. CDR3 protein: CASSPRTGSDEQYF. DNA of the CDR3: TGTGCCAGCAGCCCCCGGACAGGGTCCGACGAGCAGTACTTC.

In its sample, this clonotype was seen many times. In DNA form, the CDR3 reads TGTGCCAGCAGCTTAGTGAGCGGGAGCTCCTACAATGAGCAGTTCTTC. Protein: CASSLVSGSSYNEQFF. The chain has TRBV7-2 and TRBJ2-1; 8 bases match TRBD2. J gave up 0 bases and V 1 base, and 2 bases lay outside the gene matches. CDR1 is SGHTA and CDR2 is FQGNSA in the germline V gene. This CDR3 is built from 16 residues. The full variable domain, its missing parts supplied by reference TRBV7-2 and TRBJ2-1, is GAGVSQSPSNKVTEKGKDVELRCDPISGHTALYWYRQSLGQGLEFLIYFQGNSAPDKSGLPSDRFSAERTGGSVSTLTIQRTQQEDSAVYLCASSLVSGSSYNEQFFGPGTRLTVL.

This clonotype occurred a few times. This chain uses TRBV20-1 with TRBJ1-1; D call uncertain. The germline CDR1 and CDR2 sequences are DFQATT and SNEGSKA (reference sequence). The CDR3 has 14 residues. Trimming left V 6 bases short and J 1 base short, with 15 bases between. The CDR3 here is CSAIRTIRNTEAFF. The DNA for the CDR3 is TGCAGTGCGATCCGCACTATTAGGAACACTGAAGCTTTCTTT.

The chain has TRBV4-3 and TRBJ1-3; unclear D gene. The CDR3 extends over 13 amino acids. The germline V and J ends were trimmed by 0 bases and 4 bases, with 4 bases remaining between them. Germline V lookup: CDR1 LGHNA, CDR2 YSLEER. The CDR3 coding sequence is TGCGCCAGCAGCCAAGATACCGGAAACACCATATATTTT. Residues: CASSQDTGNTIYF.

This clonotype showed up just a few times. The CDR3 DNA sequence: TGCGCCAGCAGCTCCTCGAGAGAGCAGTTCTTC. It yields the protein CASSSSREQFF. The chain is built from TRBV5-1 and TRBJ2-1; unclear D gene. The V and J ends lost 3 bases and 10 bases respectively, with 8 bases between them. The germline CDR1 and CDR2 sequences are SGHRS and YFSETQ. The CDR3 consists of 11 residues.

Ten or more counts support this clonotype. The chain is built from TRBV30 and TRBJ2-7; the D gene is possibly TRBD1 (6 bases). V lost 0 bases to trimming and J lost 6 bases, with 18 bases between them. Looked up from germline, CDR1 is GTSNPN and CDR2 is SVGIG (reference sequence). This CDR3 is built from 15 residues. CDR3 amino acids: CAWSVLPRGEGEQYF. The CDR3 region has the DNA TGTGCCTGGAGTGTACTTCCCAGGGGTGAGGGCGAGCAGTACTTC.

This chain uses TRBV13 with TRBJ2-7, with TRBD1 matching 9 bases. This CDR3 region has 14 residues. Germline CDR1 is PRHDT and CDR2 is FYEKMQ (reference sequence). V lost 5 bases, J lost 5 bases, and 7 bases stayed unmatched. CDR3 in amino acids: CASSATGQGDEQYF. The CDR3 DNA reads as TGTGCCAGCAGCGCGACGGGACAGGGTGACGAGCAGTACTTC.

This clonotype was recorded many times. The chain joins TRBV12-3 or TRBV12-4 to TRBJ2-3; 9 positions agree with TRBD2. The CDR3 sequence is 16 residues long. V lost 6 bases to trimming and J lost 3 bases; unmatched junction nucleotides: 10. CDR3 residues: CASSLGAGGPTDTQYF. CDR3 DNA sequence: TGTGCCAGCAGCCTTGGGGCGGGAGGGCCAACAGATACGCAGTATTTT.

About this clonotype: This may be a read error, as it is one base from a much larger clone. This chain links TRBV7-8 with TRBJ2-3, with a weak D call TRBD2 (6 bases). Per the germline V gene, CDR1 is SGHVS and CDR2 is FQNEAQ. CDR3 length equals 15 residues. Between the trimmed V and J ends, which lost 3 bases and 6 bases, there was a span of 16 bases. The CDR3 DNA reads TGTGCCAGCAGCTTGTCGGGACTGGGCGCGGATACGCAGTATTTT. Encoded protein: CASSLSGLGADTQYF.

This clonotype was recorded at least ten times. The chain is built from TRBV12-3 or TRBV12-4 and TRBJ1-5; tentative D call: TRBD1 (5 bases). This CDR3 comprises 18 residues. The V gene lost 5 bases and the J gene lost 0 bases, with 20 bases spanning the gap. The CDR3 protein is CASSPSRDVGDSNQPQHF. The CDR3 nucleotides are TGTGCCAGCAGTCCGTCCCGGGACGTTGGGGATAGCAATCAGCCCCAGCATTTT.